Listed below are T cell receptor beta chains from one sample, sequenced in a study of CXCR3-negative and CXCR3-positive naive CD8 T cells. TCRdb re-called the 5' RACE reads and catalogs CDR3 proteins one per entry, DNA excluded. The sample has tens of thousands of distinct CDR3 sequences; the top ten hold about 0.8%. What was sequenced was naive CXCR3+ CD8+ T cells from blood. These receptors came from a human donor in good health. Some clones in this sample may be carry-over from other donors' samples. Both conserved end residues are part of each CDR3.

>TRBV11-2|TRBJ2-5
CASSLLGVYQETQYF
>TRBV5-6|TRBJ2-7
CASSQEVTGYPYEQYF
>TRBV20-1|TRBJ1-1
CSAYGTGITEAFF
>TRBV20-1|TRBJ1-5
CSARDRERVEPQHF
>TRBV4-3|TRBJ1-2
CASSQDLQGFSIF
>TRBV7-6|TRBJ2-5
CASSRRLGWETQYF
>TRBV9|TRBJ2-2
CASSVGTSGSNTGELFF
>TRBV7-2|TRBJ2-2
CASSSSDYTGELFF
>TRBV4-2|TRBJ2-1
CASSRTSGGANEQFF
>TRBV14|TRBJ2-5
CASSQVRGPQETQYF
>TRBV20-1|TRBJ2-1
CSARTSGSYNEQFF
>TRBV7-2|TRBJ2-7
CASSPTPGQEYEQYF
>TRBV28|TRBJ1-1
CASSLRQGDTEAFF
>TRBV29-1|TRBJ2-1
CSVEGIPGGSSYNEQFF
>TRBV6-5|TRBJ2-3
CASSYSVQGRADTQYF
>TRBV6-2/TRBV6-3|TRBJ2-5
CASSYSTLGGNQETQYF
>TRBV15|TRBJ1-4
CATTVGGGKGNEKLFF
>TRBV5-1|TRBJ1-2
CASSLAGGQEGYTF
>TRBV4-3|TRBJ1-1
CASSQVGGRPETEAFF
>TRBV7-9|TRBJ2-7
CASSHTGSSYEQYF
>TRBV9|TRBJ2-1
CASSVGLAGGSSYNEQFF
>TRBV10-3|TRBJ1-6
CAISEKGGSPLHF
>TRBV28|TRBJ2-5
CASRPPNRVQETQYF
>TRBV6-4|TRBJ2-2
CASSEGDTGELFF
>TRBV4-3|TRBJ2-7
CASSQDGQGVEQYF
>TRBV15|TRBJ2-6
CATSPASGPGANVLTF
>TRBV25-1|TRBJ2-7
CASSGDRGYEQYF
>TRBV21-1|TRBJ2-7
CASSKALDRETYEQYF
>TRBV7-7|TRBJ2-7
CASSLDPGSSYEQYF
>TRBV4-3|TRBJ1-1
CASSQDGGYPEAFF
>TRBV10-3|TRBJ2-7
CAISGRDRPYEQYF
>TRBV20-1|TRBJ2-4
CSARDLMVAKNIQYF
>TRBV4-2|TRBJ2-7
CASSQDQGLSFYEQYF
>TRBV7-6|TRBJ1-1
CASSLGRGGDEAFF
>TRBV5-6|TRBJ2-3
CASSPRIGDTQYF
>TRBV9|TRBJ2-1
CASSEFDRTYNEQFF
>TRBV14|TRBJ2-1
CASSQDLAGSEQFF
>TRBV4-1|TRBJ1-1
CASRSGFTTEAFF
>TRBV12-3/TRBV12-4|TRBJ2-3
CASSSLGVAGDFTDTQYF
>TRBV7-2|TRBJ2-1
CASSYNSGGGVYNEQFF
>TRBV7-2|TRBJ2-4
CASSHGPTSELAKNIQYF
>TRBV19|TRBJ2-1
CASSIGYSYNEQFF